A single sample gave rise to the 7 T cell receptor beta chains below, sequenced in a study of blood T cells in healthy people across ages. The authors ran a second PCR of roughly 6 to 12 cycles using a sample-barcoded 5' primer and a J-beta primer mix. TCRdb ran MiXCR on the 5' RACE reads and lists one entry per CDR3 protein. The sample gives about 800,000 distinct CDR3 sequences, around a quarter of which show up once; roughly 3.5% is in the top ten. This same sample was also taken into another study, of T cells of mothers and their children.

Material: blood. These receptors were taken from a boy under 18 in good health.

CDR3 region: CASRPGQANTEAFF. CDR3 bases: TGTGCCAGCAGGCCCGGACAGGCCAACACTGAAGCTTTCTTT. V and J are TRBV7-3 and TRBJ1-1; 7 bases match TRBD1. The germline V gene encodes CDR1 SGHTA and CDR2 FQGTGA. Trimming took 6 bases from V and 2 from J; bases not matched to a gene: 6. The CDR3 covers 14 residues.

This chain joins TRBV27 and TRBJ1-6, with a tentative D call TRBD1 (5 bases). CDR3 size: 14 residues. The V gene's germline CDR1 is MNHEY and CDR2 SMNVEV (reference sequence). The V gene lost 0 bases and the J gene lost 7 bases, with 7 bases spanning the gap. The CDR3 DNA is TGTGCCAGCAGTTTATCCCAGGGAAATTCACCCCTCCACTTT. Translated: CASSLSQGNSPLHF.

This clonotype was seen more than once but under ten times. The rearrangement links TRBV20-1 to TRBJ1-2; D may be TRBD1 (6 bases). This CDR3 has 13 residues. From germline, CDR1 is DFQATT and CDR2 SNEGSKA (reference sequence). Deletions cut 6 bases from V and 4 bases from J, with 15 bases between. The chain's CDR3 is CSARQEMLYGYTF. CDR3 DNA sequence: TGCAGTGCCAGACAGGAAATGCTCTATGGCTACACCTTC.

This clonotype was counted between two and nine times. The J gene is TRBJ2-7, the V gene TRBV12-3 or TRBV12-4; D remains unclear. This CDR3 region has 12 residues. V was clipped by 4 bases and J by 2 bases, with 6 bases between them. The CDR3 bases are TGTGCCAGCAGTTATGACACCTACGAGCAGTACTTC. It encodes CASSYDTYEQYF.

The gene calls are TRBV28 and TRBJ2-4; 10 bases line up with TRBD1. Looked up from germline, CDR1 is MDHEN and CDR2 is SYDVKM. Trimming at V came to 6 bases and at J to 9 bases, leaving 5 bases not matched to a gene. The CDR3 consists of 13 residues. Here the CDR3 reads CASSTGQGGIQYF. CDR3 in DNA: TGTGCCAGCAGCACCGGACAGGGGGGCATTCAGTACTTC.

This clonotype has more than one count but fewer than ten. V is TRBV24-1 and J is TRBJ2-2; TRBD1 might be the D (6 bases). The CDR3 has 15 residues. Germline V gene lookup returns CDR1 KGHDR and CDR2 SFDVKD. Trimming took 5 bases from V and 4 from J, leaving 13 bases between them. CDR3 nucleotide sequence: TGTGCCACCAGTGCAACCGGGACAAGCACCGGGGAGCTGTTTTTT. It codes for CATSATGTSTGELFF.

The chain couples TRBV7-9 to TRBJ1-1, with 7 bases aligning to TRBD1. This CDR3 is 15 amino acids long. Germline V CDR1 and CDR2: SEHNR, FQNEAQ (reference sequence). Unmatched junction bases numbered 7, after V lost 4 bases and J lost 2 bases. DNA for the CDR3: TGTGCCAGCAGCTCCACCCGGGACAGTAACACTGAAGCTTTCTTT. Amino acid sequence: CASSSTRDSNTEAFF.